These 32 T cell receptor beta chains were sequenced from one sample in a study of spatial heterogeneity in lung cancer. The time point is: sample taken at primary tumor resection. Without sorting, whole RNA was sequenced from tumor, nontumor lung or frozen PBMC. TCRdb re-analysed the 5' RACE reads in MiXCR, keeping a single row per CDR3 protein. The table lists 28,000 or so distinct CDR3 sequences, approximately 8.1% of them singletons. This material consisted of PBMCs, taken at surgery. The origin of the receptors is a female donor with early-stage non-small cell lung cancer.

As for this clonotype: A much larger clone sits a single nucleotide away, making a read error possible. The chain recombines TRBV11-2 with TRBJ2-3; 13 bases align to TRBD2. J gave up 5 bases and V 1 base, and 12 bases lay outside the gene matches. Per the germline V gene, CDR1 is SGHAT and CDR2 is FQNNGV. CDR3 length equals 19 residues. The CDR3 DNA reads TGTGCCAGCAGCTTAGGCTTCAGACTAGCGGGAGGAGGGGGAGATACGCAGTATTTT. Amino acid sequence: CASSLGFRLAGGGGDTQYF.

This clonotype has just a few counts. The chain couples TRBV5-1 to TRBJ2-2, with D possibly being TRBD2 (5 bases). The CDR3 runs to 14 residues. V was clipped by 4 bases and J by 6 bases, with 13 bases between them. From germline, CDR1 is SGHRS and CDR2 YFSETQ. The CDR3 region is CASSPRVRSGELFF. The CDR3 nucleotides read TGCGCCAGCAGCCCGAGGGTGAGGTCCGGGGAGCTGTTTTTT. Full variable domain (missing parts from reference TRBV5-1 and TRBJ2-2): KAGVTQTPRYLIKTRGQQVTLSCSPISGHRSVSWYQQTPGQGLQFLFEYFSETQRNKGNFPGRFSGRQFSNSRSEMNVSTLELGDSALYLCASSPRVRSGELFFGEGSRLTVL.

The chain is built from TRBV28 and TRBJ1-5; 7 nucleotides line up with TRBD1. Trimming took 5 bases from V and 2 from J; bases not matched to a gene: 9. The CDR3 extends over 16 amino acids. Germline V gene data show CDR1 as MDHEN and CDR2 as SYDVKM. The CDR3 DNA sequence: TGTGCCAGCAGTACCTCCGGGACAGTACGCAATCAGCCCCAGCATTTT. As protein: CASSTSGTVRNQPQHF.

This clonotype was recorded at least ten times. The rearrangement links TRBV7-3 to TRBJ2-1; no clear D gene. Germline CDR1 SGHTA, CDR2 FQGTGA. The V end was cut by 1 base, the J end by 5 bases, with 6 bases between. The CDR3 has 13 residues. This CDR3 reads CASSLMADNEQFF. CDR3 coding DNA: TGTGCCAGCAGCTTAATGGCGGACAATGAGCAGTTCTTC.

This clonotype was counted a few times. The chain employs TRBV6-2 or TRBV6-3 and TRBJ1-5; TRBD1 matches 8 bases. V lost 0 bases and J lost 4; bases outside the gene matches: 2. The CDR3 extends over 15 amino acids. The germline CDR1 and CDR2 sequences are MNHEY and SVGEGT. CDR3 DNA: TGTGCCAGCAGTTACTCCCGACAGGGGAATCAGCCCCAGCATTTT. Encoded protein: CASSYSRQGNQPQHF.

At least ten counts were recorded for this clonotype. The chain has TRBV20-1 and TRBJ2-3; TRBD2 might be the D (6 bases). The length of the CDR3 is 14 residues. Germline V gene data show CDR1 as DFQATT and CDR2 as SNEGSKA (reference sequence). Trimming pared 7 bases from V and 3 bases from J, leaving 17 bases between. This chain's CDR3 is CSVPPGLITDTQYF. Here the CDR3 DNA reads TGCAGTGTTCCACCGGGACTGATTACAGATACGCAGTATTTT.

This clonotype was recorded many times. The gene calls are TRBV12-3 or TRBV12-4 and TRBJ2-3, with a tentative D call TRBD2 (6 bases). The germline V and J ends were trimmed by 3 bases and 2 bases, with 9 bases remaining between them. The CDR3 has 14 amino acids. This CDR3 is CASSFRGNTDTQYF. For the CDR3, the DNA is TGTGCCAGCAGTTTCCGGGGGAACACAGATACGCAGTATTTT.

This clonotype was observed a few times. This may be a read error: a much more frequent sequence differs by one nucleotide. V is TRBV7-2 and J is TRBJ2-5; D might be TRBD1 or TRBD2, each matching 5 bases. CDR3 length: 14 residues. From germline, CDR1 is SGHTA and CDR2 FQGNSA. The CDR3 DNA sequence: TGTGCCAACAGCTTAGCGTGGGGGCAAGAGACCCAGTACTTC. Translated, it gives CANSLAWGQETQYF.

This clonotype was observed many times. The chain couples TRBV7-3 to TRBJ2-3; the match to TRBD2 covers 7 bases. The germline CDR1 and CDR2 sequences are SGHTA and FQGTGA. The CDR3 spans 15 residues. V lost 2 bases to trimming and J lost 3 bases; unmatched junction nucleotides: 5. CDR3 sequence (DNA): TGTGCCAGCAGCTTAGGGACTATGGGGACAGATACGCAGTATTTT. Its translation: CASSLGTMGTDTQYF.

This clonotype occurred many times. J is TRBJ2-7 and V is TRBV9; TRBD2 agrees at 9 bases. The germline CDR1 and CDR2 sequences are SGDLS and YYNGEE. The CDR3 consists of 15 residues. With V trimmed by 0 bases and J by 8 bases, 9 bases remained unmatched. The CDR3, as DNA: TGTGCCAGCAGCGTAGAGCCTAGCGGGGTGTATCAGCAGTACTTC. It translates to CASSVEPSGVYQQYF.

The V call is TRBV6-1, the J call TRBJ2-3, with a possible D match to TRBD1 (6 bases). Germline V gene lookup returns CDR1 MNHNS and CDR2 SASEGT. V was shortened by 4 bases and J by 3 bases, with 11 bases between the two germline ends. The CDR3 totals 14 residues. The CDR3 coding sequence is TGTGCCAGCAGTGTTCAAGGGGGTACAGATACGCAGTATTTT. This translates into CASSVQGGTDTQYF.

This clonotype has more than one count but fewer than ten. The chain combines TRBV2 with TRBJ1-2; 7 positions agree with TRBD1. CDR3 length equals 14 residues. V lost 6 bases to trimming and J lost 5 bases; unmatched junction nucleotides: 9. Germline lookup yields CDR1 SNHLY and CDR2 FYNNEI. The DNA of the CDR3 is TGTGCCAGCAGATCCGGGACAGCCTTTTATGGCTACACCTTC. It specifies CASRSGTAFYGYTF.

This clonotype was recorded at least ten times. The chain is built from TRBV18 and TRBJ2-1, with 14 nucleotides matching TRBD2. Unmatched junction bases numbered 7, after V lost 0 bases and J lost 6 bases. Germline V CDR1 and CDR2: KGHSH, LQKENI. CDR3 length equals 18 residues. CDR3 DNA sequence: TGTGCCAGCTCACCACCCCTAGGACTAGCGGGAGGTGCCAATGAGCAGTTCTTC. This codes for CASSPPLGLAGGANEQFF.

This clonotype has a count of ten or more. The rearrangement links TRBV6-5 to TRBJ1-5; the D is unclear. The CDR3 runs to 13 residues. Between the trimmed V and J ends, which lost 6 bases and 1 base, there was a span of 7 bases. Germline CDR1 MNHEY, CDR2 SVGAGI. CDR3 sequence reads: CASRLDSNQPQHF. CDR3 bases: TGTGCCAGCAGATTGGACAGCAATCAGCCCCAGCATTTT.

There are many counts of this clonotype. The J gene is TRBJ2-2, the V gene TRBV9; D remains unclear. With 5 bases removed from V and 7 bases from J, the gap between germline ends came to 15 bases. Germline V gene data show CDR1 as SGDLS and CDR2 as YYNGEE. The CDR3 extends over 14 amino acids. As DNA, the CDR3 is TGTGCCAGCAGACCCCATGAAGGCTACGGGGAGCTGTTTTTT. This encodes CASRPHEGYGELFF.

This clonotype was picked up many times. The rearrangement uses TRBV6-5 and TRBJ2-3; D is perhaps TRBD1 or TRBD2 (5 bases each). Germline V lookup: CDR1 MNHEY, CDR2 SVGAGI. The CDR3 is 14 residues long. V was trimmed by 4 bases and J by 1 base, leaving 9 bases between them. The CDR3 loop reads CASSSEGRTDTQYF. The CDR3 DNA reads TGTGCCAGCAGTTCCGAGGGGCGCACAGATACGCAGTATTTT.

This clonotype appeared many times. V usage is TRBV29-1 and J usage is TRBJ2-1; TRBD1 might be the D (5 bases). Germline CDR1 SQVTM, CDR2 ANQGSEA. This CDR3 contains 13 residues. V dropped 4 bases and J dropped 0 bases, with 7 bases sitting between them. This CDR3 is CSVGRGSYNEQFF. For the CDR3, the DNA is TGCAGCGTTGGAAGGGGCTCCTACAATGAGCAGTTCTTC.

The chain links TRBV7-2 to TRBJ2-7, with 10 bases lining up with TRBD1. Germline values: CDR1 SGHTA, CDR2 FQGNSA. This CDR3 contains 15 residues. V lost 6 bases to trimming and J lost 5 bases; unmatched junction nucleotides: 10. The CDR3 is CASRPPGQGRNEQYF. In DNA form, the CDR3 reads TGTGCCAGCAGACCGCCGGGACAGGGGAGGAACGAGCAGTACTTC. The complete variable domain, with remaining parts taken from reference TRBV7-2 and TRBJ2-7, reads GAGVSQSPSNKVTEKGKDVELRCDPISGHTALYWYRQSLGQGLEFLIYFQGNSAPDKSGLPSDRFSAERTGGSVSTLTIQRTQQEDSAVYLCASRPPGQGRNEQYFGPGTRLTVT.

This clonotype was observed at least ten times. This sequence joins TRBV12-3 or TRBV12-4 and TRBJ1-2; D remains unclear. The CDR3 loop spans 13 amino acids. Trimming shortened V by 4 bases and J by 8 bases, and 14 bases separated the two germline ends. CDR3 coding DNA: TGTGCCAGCAGTTACCAGGCCACTCGGGGCTACACCTTC. Protein product: CASSYQATRGYTF.

This clonotype was observed a handful of times. V and J are TRBV6-1 and TRBJ2-2; no reliable D call. Trimming shortened V by 1 base and J by 3 bases, and 9 bases separated the two germline ends. Germline assignment: CDR1 MNHNS and CDR2 SASEGT. The CDR3 contains 15 residues. The CDR3 DNA is TGTGCCAGCAGTGAAGGAGAACGGGACACCGGGGAGCTGTTTTTT. It is translated as CASSEGERDTGELFF.

This clonotype was seen many times. The V and J genes are TRBV15 and TRBJ1-1; 8 bases match TRBD1. Germline-derived CDR1 and CDR2 are LNHNV and YYDKDF (reference sequence). This CDR3 region has 17 residues. J gave up 3 bases and V 2 bases, and 11 bases lay outside the gene matches. Here the CDR3 reads CATSRWRPTGGHTEAFF. DNA of the CDR3: TGTGCCACCAGCAGATGGAGACCCACAGGGGGACACACTGAAGCTTTCTTT.

This clonotype was found many times. This chain joins TRBV18 and TRBJ1-5, with 7 bases matching TRBD1. V lost 2 bases to trimming and J lost 1 base; unmatched junction nucleotides: 2. The CDR3 spans 15 residues. The germline gives CDR1 KGHSH, CDR2 LQKENI. The DNA for the CDR3 is TGTGCCAGCTCACCAGGGACAGTGAGCAATCAGCCCCAGCATTTT. Its protein is CASSPGTVSNQPQHF.

In regard to this clonotype: One base away lies a much larger clone, so this may be a sequencing read error. This CDR3 fails to terminate in the conserved phenylalanine or tryptophan, so it likely reflects a read error. The rearrangement uses TRBV9 and TRBJ1-2, with D possibly matching TRBD1 (5 bases). V was clipped by 3 bases and J by 7 bases, with 16 bases between them. Germline loops: CDR1 SGDLS, CDR2 YYNGEE. This CDR3 is 14 amino acids long. The CDR3 sequence: CASSADPTGPGYTS. DNA for the CDR3: TGTGCCAGCAGCGCAGATCCAACGGGACCTGGCTACACCTCC.

This clonotype was recorded at least ten times. V is TRBV18 and J is TRBJ1-5; 8 positions match TRBD1. Trimming took 3 bases from V and 4 from J; bases not matched to a gene: 5. Per germline, CDR1 KGHSH and CDR2 LQKENI. This CDR3 is built from 15 residues. CDR3 bases: TGTGCCAGCTCACCGAGGACAGGGAGTAATCAGCCCCAGCATTTT. It specifies CASSPRTGSNQPQHF.

A note on this clonotype: A junction boundary mismatches the germline segment, possibly from a read error. V usage is TRBV7-2 and J usage is TRBJ1-3; D uncertain. The CDR3 covers 12 residues. Germline CDR1 is SGHTA and CDR2 is FQGNSA. The CDR3 is CASSLPFRESHF. CDR3 sequence (DNA): TGTGCCAGCAGCTTACCCTTCCGGGAGTCGCATTTT.

This clonotype has more than one count but fewer than ten. This chain links TRBV27 with TRBJ2-4, with D possibly being TRBD2 (6 bases). Trimming stripped 2 bases from V and 4 bases from J, with 12 bases between. CDR1 MNHEY and CDR2 SMNVEV come from the germline V gene (reference sequence). The CDR3 extends over 15 amino acids. The CDR3 loop reads CASSLAGPPKNIQYF. The CDR3 nucleotides read TGTGCCAGCAGTTTAGCGGGACCGCCTAAAAACATTCAGTACTTC.

This clonotype was seen ten or more times. The chain uses TRBV6-2 or TRBV6-3 and TRBJ1-6; 9 bases match TRBD1. Germline CDR1 reads MNHEY; CDR2 reads SVGEGT. Germline trimming cut 5 bases from V and 7 bases from J; bases unmatched to any gene: 6. CDR3 length equals 15 residues. The CDR3 protein is CASSTTGGGNSPLHF. The CDR3 DNA is TGTGCCAGCAGTACTACAGGGGGCGGCAATTCACCCCTCCACTTT.

As regards this clonotype: Its ends do not fully match the called genes, so a read error is possible. The chain is built from TRBV4-2 and TRBJ2-4; 8 bases match TRBD2. CDR3 size: 12 residues. Germline V gives CDR1 LGHNA, CDR2 YNFKEQ. CDR3 sequence: CAGSHREGIQYF. The CDR3 nucleotides read TGTGCCGGCAGCCATCGGGAGGGCATTCAGTACTTC.

The chain is built from TRBV10-3 and TRBJ2-7; 9 nucleotides agree with TRBD1. The CDR3 sequence is 16 residues long. Germline CDR1 is ENHRY and CDR2 is SYGVKD. Germline trimming cut 7 bases from V and 1 base from J; bases unmatched to any gene: 11. DNA of the CDR3: TGTGCCATCAAGTCAGGAGACAGGGGGGATTCCTACGAGCAGTACTTC. Its protein is CAIKSGDRGDSYEQYF.

The table lists this clonotype with many counts. The V gene is TRBV4-3, the J gene TRBJ2-7, with 11 bases aligning to TRBD2. Germline trimming cut 3 bases from V and 5 bases from J; bases unmatched to any gene: 6. The CDR3 runs to 15 residues. Germline V lookup: CDR1 LGHNA, CDR2 YSLEER. This CDR3 reads CASSHTLAGGHEQYV. The CDR3 coding sequence is TGCGCCAGCAGCCACACTCTAGCGGGAGGCCACGAGCAGTACGTC.

Ten or more counts support this clonotype. CDR3 bases: TGTGCCAGCAGCATTACCGGGACAGGGGGCCGTGAGACCCAGTACTTC. Its translation: CASSITGTGGRETQYF. The chain joins TRBV11-3 to TRBJ2-5; 12 bases match TRBD1. Germline V CDR1 and CDR2: SGHNT, YENEEA. The V and J ends lost 5 bases and 5 bases, in that order; junction bases with no gene match: 9. The CDR3 runs to 16 residues.

The chain couples TRBV10-3 to TRBJ1-6; D unclear. CDR3 length equals 14 residues. Trimming shortened V by 4 bases and J by 0 bases, and 4 bases separated the two germline ends. Per germline, CDR1 ENHRY and CDR2 SYGVKD. CDR3 loop: CAISARSYNSPLHF. CDR3 DNA sequence: TGTGCCATCAGTGCCCGCTCCTATAATTCACCCCTCCACTTT.